These 19 T cell receptor beta chains were all obtained from the same sample, sequenced in a study of shared clonotypes between healthy human individuals. Assay used: immunoSEQ multiplex PCR; TCRdb lists only in-frame clones, some missing. The sample has 850,000 to 1,200,000 clones, around four fifths seen once. Material: memory CD4+ T cells sorted from blood. Subset in this sample: CD45RA-negative fraction. These receptors originate from a man in his late teens or twenties in good health.

As to this clone: Within the sample, other DNA sequences also encode this same CDR3. This chain links TRBV20-1 with TRBJ1-1; D not resolved. With 3 bases removed from V and 4 bases from J, the gap between germline ends came to 6 bases. The CDR3 spans 11 residues. CDR1 and CDR2 from the germline V gene are DFQATT and SNEGSKA (reference sequence). CDR3 in DNA: TGCAGTGCTAGCCGGGGCACTGAAGCTTTCTTT. It specifies CSASRGTEAFF.

Here the CDR3 DNA reads TGTGCCAGCAGCAGGGGGTGGCACGAGCAGTACTTC. Its translation: CASSRGWHEQYF. The rearrangement links TRBV28 to TRBJ2-7, with 7 bases lining up with TRBD1. The CDR3 contains 12 residues. V lost 6 bases and J lost 5; bases outside the gene matches: 4. Germline CDR1 and CDR2: MDHEN and SYDVKM.

The V and J genes are TRBV29-1 and TRBJ2-3, with D perhaps matching TRBD2 (5 bases). Trimming took 0 bases from V and 1 from J, leaving 11 bases between them. This CDR3 region has 15 residues. Germline-derived CDR1 and CDR2 are SQVTM and ANQGSEA. CDR3 amino acids: CSVEDFGVRTDTQYF. The CDR3 coding sequence is TGCAGCGTTGAAGATTTCGGGGTACGCACAGATACGCAGTATTTT.

This clone occurred a few times. V gene TRBV6-1 combines with J gene TRBJ1-1; D is uncertain. The CDR3 is 12 residues long. Germline CDR1 reads MNHNS; CDR2 reads SASEGT. The V end was cut by 5 bases, the J end by 1 base, with 5 bases between. CDR3 nucleotides: TGTGCCAGCAGTTGGCGGAACACTGAAGCTTTCTTT. Protein: CASSWRNTEAFF.

This clone was found many times. This chain uses TRBV5-4 with TRBJ2-1; 10 positions agree with TRBD1. V trimming: 4 bases; J trimming: 6 bases; junction bases outside the gene matches: 7. The CDR3 contains 15 residues. CDR1 and CDR2 from the germline V gene are SGHNT and YYREEE (reference sequence). The CDR3 DNA reads as TGTGCCAGCAGCGGCTCCGGGACAGGGGTCAATGAGCAGTTCTTC. This gives the protein CASSGSGTGVNEQFF.

The chain carries TRBV6-1 and TRBJ2-5; D not certain. The DNA end is a closer match to TRBJ2-7, so the J assignment may be wrong. CDR3 length equals 16 residues. Germline loops: CDR1 MNHNS, CDR2 SASEGT. CDR3 sequence reads: CASSEQDLSYPYEQYF. CDR3 coding DNA: TGTGCCAGCAGTGAACAGGACCTCTCCTATCCCTACGAGCAGTACTTC.

The V and J genes are TRBV5-8 and TRBJ2-7; D unresolved. The germline gives CDR1 SGHTS, CDR2 YDEGEE. V was shortened by 2 bases and J by 3 bases, with 9 bases between the two germline ends. CDR3 length equals 13 residues. CDR3 amino acids: CASSFDGRYEQYF. In DNA, the CDR3 is TGTGCCAGCAGCTTCGACGGACGCTACGAGCAGTACTTC. Together with reference TRBV5-8 and TRBJ2-7, the CDR3 gives the full variable domain: EAGVTQSPTHLIKTRGQQATLRCSPISGHTSVYWYQQALGLGLQFLLWYDEGEERNRGNFPPRFSGRQFPNYSSELNVNALELEDSALYLCASSFDGRYEQYFGPGTRLTVT.

The rearrangement links TRBV11-2 to TRBJ1-6; 7 nucleotides line up with TRBD1. Germline V gene sequence: CDR1 SGHAT, CDR2 FQNNGV. The CDR3 length is 15 residues. V was clipped by 5 bases and J by 8 bases; unmatched bases: 9. The CDR3 DNA is TGTGCCAGCAGCCATTTGAGGGGGCGGGATTCACCCCTCCACTTT. Its protein is CASSHLRGRDSPLHF.

Points on this clone: The junction departs from germline at one end; a sequencing error may be responsible. V gene TRBV5-1 combines with J gene TRBJ2-2, with D possibly called TRBD1 or TRBD2 (5 bases each). The CDR3 has 16 amino acids. Per germline, CDR1 SGHRS and CDR2 YFSETQ. The CDR3 nucleotides read TGCGCCTGCAGCCCGAGGGGCAGAACGAACACCGGGGAGCTGTTTTTT. Amino acid sequence: CACSPRGRTNTGELFF.

The rearrangement joins TRBV19 to TRBJ1-5, with TRBD1 identical over 7 bases. The CDR3 runs to 14 residues. V shed 7 bases, J shed 6 bases, and the junction held 9 bases outside the gene matches. Germline CDR1 reads LNHDA; CDR2 reads SQIVND (reference sequence). The CDR3 DNA reads as TGTGCCAGTAACACTCTTGAGGGGGCTCAGCCCCAGCATTTT. Protein product: CASNTLEGAQPQHF.

This clone has a handful of counts. The CDR3 reads CASRGLAGATGELFF. The CDR3 nucleotides are TGTGCCAGCAGGGGACTAGCGGGGGCCACCGGGGAGCTGTTTTTT. The J gene is TRBJ2-2, the V gene TRBV2, with 14 bases identical to TRBD2. The CDR3 extends over 15 amino acids. Germline V gene data show CDR1 as SNHLY and CDR2 as FYNNEI. After removal of 6 bases from V and 4 bases from J, the junction contained 1 base not matched to a gene.

The chain carries TRBV29-1 and TRBJ2-3; 9 positions agree with TRBD1. V lost 6 bases and J lost 2; bases outside the gene matches: 9. Germline V gene data show CDR1 as SQVTM and CDR2 as ANQGSEA. This CDR3 region has 15 residues. CDR3 amino acids: CSVPGQGTTTDTQYF. CDR3 bases: TGCAGCGTACCCGGACAGGGGACAACCACAGATACGCAGTATTTT.

This clone was counted a single time. Other DNA sequences of this sample code for an identical CDR3. The J gene is TRBJ2-1, the V gene TRBV7-2; D not resolved. CDR3 length: 14 residues. Germline V gives CDR1 SGHTA, CDR2 FQGNSA. Between the trimmed V and J ends, which lost 0 bases and 4 bases, there was a span of 7 bases. The CDR3 bases are TGTGCCAGCAGCTTAGCGGGATCATACAATGAGCAGTTCTTC. Translated: CASSLAGSYNEQFF.

This clone has just a few counts. The gene calls are TRBV30 and TRBJ2-7; 12 bases align to TRBD2. This CDR3 region has 14 residues. Germline loops: CDR1 GTSNPN, CDR2 SVGIG (reference sequence). With V trimmed by 2 bases and J by 6 bases, 5 bases remained unmatched. The CDR3 is CAWSIGLAGTEQYF. CDR3 DNA sequence: TGTGCCTGGAGTATTGGACTAGCGGGGACCGAGCAGTACTTC.

As regards this clone: Only one base separates this from a far larger clonotype, so it likely reflects a read error. This sample includes further DNA sequences coding for the same CDR3. The gene calls are TRBV11-2 and TRBJ1-1; 9 bases map to TRBD1. J was trimmed by 1 base and V by 6 bases; bases with no gene match: 0. Germline V lookup: CDR1 SGHAT, CDR2 FQNNGV. The CDR3 runs 13 residues. CDR3 DNA: TGTGCCAGCAGGGGACAGGGGAACACTGAAGCTTTCTTT. It codes for CASRGQGNTEAFF. Full variable domain (remainder filled in from reference TRBV11-2 and TRBJ1-1): EAGVAQSPRYKIIEKRQSVAFWCNPISGHATLYWYQQILGQGPKLLIQFQNNGVVDDSQLPKDRFSAERLKGVDSTLKIQPAKLEDSAVYLCASRGQGNTEAFFGQGTRLTVV.

The V call is TRBV7-9, the J call TRBJ1-2; TRBD1 might be the D (5 bases). From germline, CDR1 is SEHNR and CDR2 FQNEAQ (reference sequence). V lost 6 bases and J lost 8, with 25 bases in between. The CDR3 loop spans 16 amino acids. Here the CDR3 reads CASRPRAGREDDGYTF. The CDR3, as DNA: TGTGCCAGCAGACCCCGGGCAGGGAGGGAAGACGACGGCTACACCTTC.

V gene TRBV6-4 combines with J gene TRBJ2-1; the match to TRBD2 covers 7 bases. The CDR3 is 14 amino acids. The germline V gene encodes CDR1 MRHNA and CDR2 SNTAGT. The V gene end was trimmed by 5 bases and the J gene end by 5 bases; junction bases not matched to a gene: 6. DNA of the CDR3: TGTGCCAGCAGTATTGAGCGGGACCACAATGAGCAGTTCTTC. This codes for CASSIERDHNEQFF.

The chain has TRBV21-1 and TRBJ2-5; no DNA check was done on the table's D call, TRBD2. TRBV21-1 is a pseudogene. The CDR3 is 15 residues long. The DNA of the CDR3 is TGTGCCAGCAGCAACTCGTGGAGGGGCGGAGAGACCCAGTACTTC. Protein product: CASSNSWRGGETQYF.

This rearrangement joins TRBV4-3 to TRBJ1-2; no reliable D call. Germline lookup yields CDR1 LGHNA and CDR2 YSLEER. The V gene lost 0 bases and the J gene lost 5 bases, with 7 bases spanning the gap. This CDR3 is 13 amino acids long. DNA for the CDR3: TGCGCCAGCAGCCAAGATTTGACGTATGGCTACACCTTC. This sequence encodes CASSQDLTYGYTF.